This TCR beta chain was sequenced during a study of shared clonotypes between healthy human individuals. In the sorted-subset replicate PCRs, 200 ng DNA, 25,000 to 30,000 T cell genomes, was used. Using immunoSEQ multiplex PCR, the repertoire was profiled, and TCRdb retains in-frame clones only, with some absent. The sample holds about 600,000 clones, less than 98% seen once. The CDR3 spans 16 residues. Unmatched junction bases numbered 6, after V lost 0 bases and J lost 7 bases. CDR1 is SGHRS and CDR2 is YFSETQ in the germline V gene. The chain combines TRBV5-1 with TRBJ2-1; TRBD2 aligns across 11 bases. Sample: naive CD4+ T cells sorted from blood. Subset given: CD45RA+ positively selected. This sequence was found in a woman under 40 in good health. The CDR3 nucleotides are TGCGCCAGCAGCTTGGCTTCTAGCGGGAGGATTAATGAGCAGTTCTTC. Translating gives CASSLASSGRINEQFF.